This TCR beta chain was recovered during a study of blood T cell repertoires in COVID-19. Turning to the study itself: Sites across the United States, Italy and Spain contributed samples from acute and convalescent COVID-19. From T cells, B-cell-depleted T cells, or PBMCs came the material, which was cDNA or gDNA.

The germline gives CDR1 LGHNA, CDR2 YNFKEQ. V trimming: 0 bases; J trimming: 6 bases; junction bases outside the gene matches: 9. The CDR3 extends over 16 amino acids. As originally analysed: It was from reference gene primer amplification that nucleated cell counts were estimated. TCRdb's copy holds only in-frame clones and misses some; the assay was immunoSEQ multiplex PCR. The DNA gave D and trimming, while V, J and clone size come from that table. The sample includes some 70,000 clones, about 90% seen only once; the top ten take roughly 6.8%. The sequence came from a woman aged 80 or older with active COVID-19. Sample: peripheral blood. The chain employs TRBV4-2 and TRBJ2-7, with 9 nucleotides matching TRBD2. CDR3 loop: CASSQDLAGGQVEQYF. For the CDR3, the DNA is TGTGCCAGCAGCCAAGATCTGGCGGGAGGGCAAGTCGAGCAGTACTTC.